This TCR beta chain was identified in a study of blood T cell repertoires in COVID-19. Study information: From the United States, Italy and Spain came samples of acute and convalescent COVID-19.

Authors' data handling: Amplification of reference gene primers provided the estimated nucleated cell counts. Profiled with immunoSEQ multiplex PCR; TCRdb holds only in-frame clones, not every one. V, J and clone size are those of that table, while D and trimming were read from the DNA. This sample has just under 60,000 clones, with approximately 80% found just once. This TCR derives from a man older than 75 with acute or convalescent COVID-19. The sequenced sample consisted of peripheral blood.

CDR3 DNA: TGTGCCAGTAGTATCTGGACTAGCGGGAGCACAGATACGCAGTATTTT. It is translated as CASSIWTSGSTDTQYF. The rearrangement joins TRBV19 to TRBJ2-3, with TRBD2 matching 11 bases. CDR1 and CDR2 from the germline V gene are LNHDA and SQIVND (reference sequence). The CDR3 extends over 16 amino acids. J was trimmed by 0 bases and V by 3 bases; bases with no gene match: 2.